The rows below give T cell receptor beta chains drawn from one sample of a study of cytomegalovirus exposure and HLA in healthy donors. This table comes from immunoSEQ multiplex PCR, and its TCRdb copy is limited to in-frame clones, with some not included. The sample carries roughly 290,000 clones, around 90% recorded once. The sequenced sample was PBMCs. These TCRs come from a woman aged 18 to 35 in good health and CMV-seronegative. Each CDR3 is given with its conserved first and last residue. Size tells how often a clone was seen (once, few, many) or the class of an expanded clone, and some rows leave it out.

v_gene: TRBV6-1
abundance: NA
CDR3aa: CASRGRDRSNQPQHF

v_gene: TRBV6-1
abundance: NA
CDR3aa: CASSASSQGVNTEAFF

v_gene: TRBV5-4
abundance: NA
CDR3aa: CASSFPSGNTDTQYF

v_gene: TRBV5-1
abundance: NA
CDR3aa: CASSLDNRGRVNSPLHF

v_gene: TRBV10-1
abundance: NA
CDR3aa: CASSHSYSGGQETQYF

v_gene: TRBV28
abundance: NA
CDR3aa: CASSSRGQGQLFF

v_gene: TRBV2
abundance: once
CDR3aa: CASSVGTVPEQFF

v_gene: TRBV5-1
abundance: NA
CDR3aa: CASSLGTDLYTF

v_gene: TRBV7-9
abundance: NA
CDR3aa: CSSSGLPMNTEAFF

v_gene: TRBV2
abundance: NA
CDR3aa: CASSDGLAGGLGDTQYF

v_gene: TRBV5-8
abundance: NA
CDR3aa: CASSLSGHQRRHDKYF

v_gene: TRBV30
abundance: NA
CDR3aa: CAWSDGGGGTGELFF

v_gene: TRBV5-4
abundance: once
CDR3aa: CASSLRGQGNGYGYTF

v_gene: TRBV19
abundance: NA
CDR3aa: CASSRQGQPLEQYF

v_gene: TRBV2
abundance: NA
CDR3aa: CASSEVGNTEAFF

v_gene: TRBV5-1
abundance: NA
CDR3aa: CASSLAIVNTEAFF

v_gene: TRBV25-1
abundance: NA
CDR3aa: CASSDPGLGQETQYF

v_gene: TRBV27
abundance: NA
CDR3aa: CASSSRDRPTYGYTF

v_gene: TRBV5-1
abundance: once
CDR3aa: CASSFAGVATPFF

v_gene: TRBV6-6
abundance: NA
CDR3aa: CASSYWGDLSIGYTF

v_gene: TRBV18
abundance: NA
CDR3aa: CASSPSLGGTEAFF

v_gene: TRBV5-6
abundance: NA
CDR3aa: CASSSRGLSGEQFF

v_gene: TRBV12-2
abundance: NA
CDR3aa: CASRPLLRRLGTNEKLFF

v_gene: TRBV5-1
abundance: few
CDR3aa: CASSQDYYEQYF

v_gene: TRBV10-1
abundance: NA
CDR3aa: CASPGTPANYGYTF

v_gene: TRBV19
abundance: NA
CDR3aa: CASSTPSEGSIGQPQHF

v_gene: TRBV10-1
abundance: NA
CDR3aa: CASSGGGNSPLHF

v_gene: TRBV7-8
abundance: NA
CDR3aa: CASSPAREQPQHF

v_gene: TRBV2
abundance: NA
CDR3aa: CASSDRAGANVLTF

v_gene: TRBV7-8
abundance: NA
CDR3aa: CASSLGTSGIYEQYF

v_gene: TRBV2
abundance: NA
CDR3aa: CASRAQGGNTEAFF

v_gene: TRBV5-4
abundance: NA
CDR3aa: CASSFPGLAGVTDTQYF

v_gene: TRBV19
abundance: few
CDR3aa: CASSETGELAFF

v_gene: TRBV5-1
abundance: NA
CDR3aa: CASSLAGSDNSPLHF

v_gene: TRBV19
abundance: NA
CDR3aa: CASSIVKDRGSGANVLTF

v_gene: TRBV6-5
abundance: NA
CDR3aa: CASSYSRTGSYTEAFF

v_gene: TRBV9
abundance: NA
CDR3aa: CASSVAIGGTTEAFF

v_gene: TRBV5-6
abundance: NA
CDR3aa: CASSLDFLNTEAFF

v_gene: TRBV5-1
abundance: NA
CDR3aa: CASSPGDFYYEQYF

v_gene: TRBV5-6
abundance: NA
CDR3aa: CASSSGGVTEAFF

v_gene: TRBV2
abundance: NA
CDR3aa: CASNTDRGGEQYF

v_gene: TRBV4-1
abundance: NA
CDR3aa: CASSQARGLYEQYF

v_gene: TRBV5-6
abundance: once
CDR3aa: CASNRGGPSSYNSPLHF

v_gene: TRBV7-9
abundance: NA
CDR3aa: CASSLPGYINWSQHF

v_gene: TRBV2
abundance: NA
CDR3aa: CASSLSRTSSDEQFF

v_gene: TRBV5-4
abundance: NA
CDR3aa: CASSPRGGSWGYTF

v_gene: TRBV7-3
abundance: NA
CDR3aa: CASSANPPSGGVNEQFF

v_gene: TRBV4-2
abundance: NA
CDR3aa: CASSSQAGGVTDTQYF

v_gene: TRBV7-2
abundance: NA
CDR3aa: CASSSQGAGKGYTF

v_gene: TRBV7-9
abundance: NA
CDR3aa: CSSSLGGLSNQPQHF

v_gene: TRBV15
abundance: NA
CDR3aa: CATSGRTGDAFF

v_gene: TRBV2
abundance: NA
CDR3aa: CASSGASSYNSPLHF

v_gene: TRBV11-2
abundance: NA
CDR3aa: CASSLWGGSNTEAFF

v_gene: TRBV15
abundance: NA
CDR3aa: CATSSLQRGSNQPQHF

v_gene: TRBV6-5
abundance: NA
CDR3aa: CASSYLASSYNSPLHF

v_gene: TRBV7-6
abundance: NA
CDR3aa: CASSQRTGYFYEQYF

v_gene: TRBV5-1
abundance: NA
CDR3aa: CASSYGDREFTEAFF